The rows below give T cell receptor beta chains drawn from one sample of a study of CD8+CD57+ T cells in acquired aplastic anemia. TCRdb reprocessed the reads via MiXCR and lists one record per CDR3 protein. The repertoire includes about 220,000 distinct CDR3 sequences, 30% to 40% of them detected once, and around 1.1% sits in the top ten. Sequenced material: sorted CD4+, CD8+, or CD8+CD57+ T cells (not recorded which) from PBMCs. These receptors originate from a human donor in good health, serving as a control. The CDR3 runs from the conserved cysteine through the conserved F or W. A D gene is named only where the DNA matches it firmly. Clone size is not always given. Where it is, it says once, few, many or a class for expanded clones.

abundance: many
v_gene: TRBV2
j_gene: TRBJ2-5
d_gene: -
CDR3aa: CASRGGQSKETQYF
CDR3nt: TGTGCCAGCAGGGGGGGACAATCGAAAGAGACCCAGTACTTC

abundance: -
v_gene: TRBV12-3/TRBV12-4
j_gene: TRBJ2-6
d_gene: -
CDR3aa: CASSFGGGANVLTF
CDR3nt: TGTGCCAGCAGTTTCGGTGGGGGGGCCAACGTCCTGACTTTC

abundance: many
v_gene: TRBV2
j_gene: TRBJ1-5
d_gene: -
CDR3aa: CASQARGVNQPQHF
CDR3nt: TGTGCCAGCCAAGCGAGGGGGGTAAATCAGCCCCAGCATTTT

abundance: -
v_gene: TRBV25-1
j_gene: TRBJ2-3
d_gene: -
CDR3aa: CASRDPAGTDTQYF
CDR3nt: TGTGCCAGCAGAGACCCGGCAGGCACAGATACGCAGTATTTT

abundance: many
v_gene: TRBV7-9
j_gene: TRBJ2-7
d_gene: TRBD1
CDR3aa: CASSRTGGDEQYF
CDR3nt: TGTGCCAGCAGCCGGACAGGGGGCGACGAGCAGTACTTC

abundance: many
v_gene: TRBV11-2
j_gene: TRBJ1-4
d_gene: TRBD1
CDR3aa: CASSQGQAELFF
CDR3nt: TGTGCCAGCAGCCAGGGACAGGCCGAACTGTTTTTT

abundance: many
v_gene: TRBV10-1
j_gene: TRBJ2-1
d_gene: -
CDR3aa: CASSGDARQPFF
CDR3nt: TGCGCCAGCAGTGGGGACGCCCGGCAACCGTTCTTC

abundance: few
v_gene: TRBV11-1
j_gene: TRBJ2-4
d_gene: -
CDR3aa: CASSLTFTGNAKNIQYF
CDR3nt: TGTGCCAGCAGCTTAACGTTCACAGGGAACGCCAAAAACATTCAGTACTTC

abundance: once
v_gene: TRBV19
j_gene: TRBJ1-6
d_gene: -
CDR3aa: CASKGAADNSPLHF
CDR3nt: TGTGCCAGTAAGGGCGCCGCGGATAATTCACCCCTCCACTTT

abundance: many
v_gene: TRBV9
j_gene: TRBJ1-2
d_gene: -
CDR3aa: CASRGGDSTNYGYTF
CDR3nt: TGTGCCAGCAGGGGAGGAGACTCTACTAACTATGGCTACACCTTC

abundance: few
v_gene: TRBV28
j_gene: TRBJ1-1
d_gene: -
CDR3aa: CASSAAGGLSTEAFF
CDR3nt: TGTGCCAGCAGTGCGGCCGGGGGGCTAAGCACTGAAGCTTTCTTT

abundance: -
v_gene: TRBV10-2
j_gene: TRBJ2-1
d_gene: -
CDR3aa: CASSDRAYNEQFF
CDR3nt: TGCGCCAGCAGTGATCGGGCCTACAATGAGCAGTTCTTC

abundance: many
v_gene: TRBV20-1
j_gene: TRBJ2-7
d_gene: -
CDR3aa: CSARGDTTLSEQYF
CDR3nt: TGCAGTGCTAGAGGGGACACGACCTTATCCGAGCAGTACTTC

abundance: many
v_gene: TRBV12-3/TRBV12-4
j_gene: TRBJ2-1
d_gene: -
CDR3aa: CASTTRAGTYNEQFF
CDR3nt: TGTGCCAGCACCACTAGGGCAGGGACATACAATGAGCAGTTCTTC

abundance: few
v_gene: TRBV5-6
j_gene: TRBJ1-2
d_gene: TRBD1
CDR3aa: CASSRTTGVGYTF
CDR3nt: TGTGCCAGCAGCCGGACAACAGGGGTTGGCTACACCTTC

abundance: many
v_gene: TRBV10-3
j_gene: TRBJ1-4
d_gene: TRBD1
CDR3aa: CASGQGWGPGEKLFF
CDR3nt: TGTGCCAGCGGACAGGGCTGGGGTCCGGGTGAAAAACTGTTTTTT

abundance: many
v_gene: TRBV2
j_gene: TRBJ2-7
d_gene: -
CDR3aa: CASSVPYEQYF
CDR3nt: TGTGCCAGCAGTGTCCCCTACGAGCAGTACTTC

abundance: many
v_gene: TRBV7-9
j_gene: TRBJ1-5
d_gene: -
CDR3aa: CASSLARLSNSNQPQHF
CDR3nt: TGTGCCAGCAGCTTAGCCAGGCTAAGTAATAGCAATCAGCCCCAGCATTTT

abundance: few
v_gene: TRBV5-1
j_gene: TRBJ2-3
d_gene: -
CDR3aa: CTSSSWTSTDTQYF
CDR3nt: TGCACCAGCAGCTCCTGGACTAGCACAGATACGCAGTATTTT

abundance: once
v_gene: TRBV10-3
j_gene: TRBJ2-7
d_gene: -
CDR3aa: CAIRVAGQGDTEQYF
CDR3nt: TGTGCCATCAGAGTAGCGGGACAGGGTGACACCGAGCAGTACTTC

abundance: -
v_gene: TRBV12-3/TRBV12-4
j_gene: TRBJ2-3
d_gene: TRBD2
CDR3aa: CASSPLAGRTDTQYF
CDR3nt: TGTGCCAGCAGCCCACTAGCGGGACGCACAGATACGCAGTATTTT

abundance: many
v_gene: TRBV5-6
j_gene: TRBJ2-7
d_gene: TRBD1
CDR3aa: CASSLVRDSLSSYEQYF
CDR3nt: TGTGCCAGCAGCTTGGTAAGGGACAGCCTAAGCTCCTACGAGCAGTACTTC

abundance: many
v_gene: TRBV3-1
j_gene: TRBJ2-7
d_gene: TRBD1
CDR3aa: CASSQGTGEQYF
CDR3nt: TGTGCCAGCAGCCAAGGGACAGGGGAGCAGTACTTC

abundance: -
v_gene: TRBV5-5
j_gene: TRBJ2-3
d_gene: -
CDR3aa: CASSLWLKMADTQYF
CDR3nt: TGTGCCAGCAGCTTGTGGCTAAAAATGGCGGATACGCAGTATTTT

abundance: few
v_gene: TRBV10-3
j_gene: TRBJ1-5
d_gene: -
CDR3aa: CAIGAGEDRPQHF
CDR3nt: TGTGCCATCGGTGCAGGGGAAGACCGGCCCCAGCATTTT

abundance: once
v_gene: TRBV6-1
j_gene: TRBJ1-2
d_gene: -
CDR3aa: CASERGNYGYTF
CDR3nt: TGTGCCAGCGAGAGGGGGAACTACGGCTACACCTTC

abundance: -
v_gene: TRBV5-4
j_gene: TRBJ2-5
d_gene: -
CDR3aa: CASSLVFSGALGETQYF
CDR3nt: TGTGCCAGCAGCTTGGTTTTCTCGGGGGCGCTGGGAGAGACCCAGTACTTC

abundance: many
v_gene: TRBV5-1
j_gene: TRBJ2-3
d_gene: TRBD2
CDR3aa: CASSLAGVTDTQYF
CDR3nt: TGCGCCAGCAGCTTAGCGGGAGTCACAGATACGCAGTATTTT

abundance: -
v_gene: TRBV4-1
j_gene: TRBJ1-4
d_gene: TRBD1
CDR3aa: CASSPLTGGDEKLFF
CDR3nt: TGCGCCAGCAGCCCCTTGACAGGGGGCGATGAAAAACTGTTTTTT

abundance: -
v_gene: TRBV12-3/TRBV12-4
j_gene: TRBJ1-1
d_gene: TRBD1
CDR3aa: CASSAQGASEAFF
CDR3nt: TGTGCCAGCAGCGCGCAGGGGGCTTCTGAAGCTTTCTTT

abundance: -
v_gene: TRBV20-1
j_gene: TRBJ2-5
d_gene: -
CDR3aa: CSAKGVEETQYF
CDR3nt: TGCAGTGCGAAGGGAGTTGAGGAGACCCAGTACTTC

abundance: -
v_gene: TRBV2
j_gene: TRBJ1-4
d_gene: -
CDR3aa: CASRDNPEKLFF
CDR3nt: TGTGCCAGCAGGGACAATCCAGAAAAACTGTTTTTT

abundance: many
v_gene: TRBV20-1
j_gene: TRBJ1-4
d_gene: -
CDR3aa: CSARDETGPEKLFF
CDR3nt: TGCAGTGCTAGAGATGAGACAGGTCCTGAAAAACTGTTTTTT

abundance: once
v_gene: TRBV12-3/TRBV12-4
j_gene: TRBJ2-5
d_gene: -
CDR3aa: CASSLRSGLQEAQYF
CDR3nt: TGTGCCAGCAGTTTGCGGTCGGGTCTCCAAGAGGCCCAGTACTTC

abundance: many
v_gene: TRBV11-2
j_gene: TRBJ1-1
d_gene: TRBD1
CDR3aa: CASSDDRGHTEAFF
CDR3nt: TGTGCCAGCAGCGACGACAGGGGGCACACTGAAGCTTTCTTT

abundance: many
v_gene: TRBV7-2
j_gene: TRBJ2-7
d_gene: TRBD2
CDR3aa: CASSRLAGSYEQYF
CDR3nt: TGTGCCAGCAGCCGACTAGCGGGGTCCTACGAGCAGTACTTC

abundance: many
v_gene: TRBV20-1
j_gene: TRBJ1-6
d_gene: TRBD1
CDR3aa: CSARVPSGGGNSPLHF
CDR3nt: TGCAGTGCTAGAGTCCCTTCAGGGGGCGGGAATTCACCCCTCCACTTT

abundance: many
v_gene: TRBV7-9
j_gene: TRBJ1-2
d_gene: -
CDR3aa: CASTATDYGYTF
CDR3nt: TGTGCCAGCACCGCGACAGATTATGGCTACACCTTC